These T cell receptor beta chains were read from a single sample in a study of breast tumors, draining lymph nodes, adjacent tissues. Each CDR3 protein gets one entry after TCRdb re-called the multiplex PCR reads with MiXCR. The sample carries approximately 170,000 distinct CDR3 sequences, 30% to 35% recorded once. Sequenced input: axillary lymph node tissue. These receptors were collected from a female donor with breast cancer. Some clones in this sample may be carry-over from other donors' samples. Both conserved end residues are part of each CDR3. A D gene is named only where the DNA matches it firmly. Clone size appears in some rows only: once, few, many, or a class for an expanded clone.

cdr3_nt	cdr3_aa	v_call	j_call	d_call	clone_size
TGTGCCAGCAGCATATCAGGGGTTGGCTCCTATAATTCACCCCTCCACTTT	CASSISGVGSYNSPLHF	TRBV5-6	TRBJ1-6	-	many
TGCAGTGCCGATACAGGGCCCTACGAGCAGTACTTC	CSADTGPYEQYF	TRBV20-1	TRBJ2-7	-	many
TGCAGTGCAGGAGGGGGACAGGGGAGCACAGATACGCAGTATTTT	CSAGGGQGSTDTQYF	TRBV20-1	TRBJ2-3	TRBD1	once
TGTGCCAGCAGCTTAGCCGGCTATAATTCACCCCTCCACTTT	CASSLAGYNSPLHF	TRBV7-8	TRBJ1-6	-	many
TGCAGTGCTATAGGGAGGGCCCCCACCGGGGAGCTGTTTTTT	CSAIGRAPTGELFF	TRBV20-1	TRBJ2-2	TRBD2	many
TGTGCCAGCAGCCCCCATAAAGAGACCCAGTACTTC	CASSPHKETQYF	TRBV11-2	TRBJ2-5	-	many
TGTGCCAGCAGGAGAGAAAAACTGTTTTTT	CASRREKLFF	TRBV2	TRBJ1-4	-	many
TGTGCCAGCAGCCTCCAGGTGGAGACCCAGTACTTC	CASSLQVETQYF	TRBV12-3/TRBV12-4	TRBJ2-5	-	many
TGTGCCAGTAGTCTACCGACAAAAGGGGGATACGAGCAGTACTTC	CASSLPTKGGYEQYF	TRBV19	TRBJ2-7	-	many
TGTGCCAGCAGCTGGATAGCGGGAGGGGACAATGAGCAGTTCTTC	CASSWIAGGDNEQFF	TRBV5-6	TRBJ2-1	TRBD2	many
TGTGCCAGCAGCTTAGTTCAGGGCACAGATACGCAGTTCTTC	CASSLVQGTDTQFF	TRBV7-9	TRBJ2-1	-	-
TGTGCCAGCAGCTTAGCGCTCCGAGTGCAAGATACGCAGCATTTT	CASSLALRVQDTQHF	TRBV7-8	TRBJ1-5	-	-
TGTGCCAGCAGTTACTCTTCGGACAGCGGAAACACCATATATTTT	CASSYSSDSGNTIYF	TRBV6-5	TRBJ1-3	-	-
TGTGCCAGCAGTTTATGGGGCCCGGTAGCGGGAGGGCCGGAGACCCAGTACTTC	CASSLWGPVAGGPETQYF	TRBV28	TRBJ2-5	TRBD2	-
TGTGCCAGCAGCCCCCATGCCAGGGCTGCCAATGAGCAGTTCTTC	CASSPHARAANEQFF	TRBV4-2	TRBJ2-1	-	many
TGTGCCAGCAGCCTCCTCGGGACAGCTGCAAGTATTTTT	CASSLLGTAASIF	TRBV12-3/TRBV12-4	TRBJ1-4	TRBD1	-
TGTGCCAGCAGTTACTTAGGTTTACAGGGGAGAGTGCTTGAGCAGTTCTTC	CASSYLGLQGRVLEQFF	TRBV6-5	TRBJ2-1	TRBD1	few
TGTGCCAGCAGTGAATCCGACTACGGGCAGTACTTC	CASSESDYGQYF	TRBV6-1	TRBJ2-7	-	-
TGTGCCAGCAGCAGAACAGAGGCCAGCTATGGCTACACCTTC	CASSRTEASYGYTF	TRBV5-4	TRBJ1-2	-	few
TGCAGCGTAGCATACACAGATACGCAGTATTTT	CSVAYTDTQYF	TRBV29-1	TRBJ2-3	-	many
TGTGCCAGCAGCTCCCAGGGGGACACTACTGAAGCTTTCTTT	CASSSQGDTTEAFF	TRBV7-8	TRBJ1-1	TRBD1	few
TGTGCCAGCAGTTACGCAGGGGCTGGAAACACCATATATTTT	CASSYAGAGNTIYF	TRBV6-5	TRBJ1-3	-	-
TGTGCCAGCAGCTTAGCGTTCTTAACCTACAATGAGCAGTTCTTC	CASSLAFLTYNEQFF	TRBV7-2	TRBJ2-1	-	many
TGTGCCAGCATTAAAAGGATTTCACCCCTCCACTTT	CASIKRISPLHF	TRBV2	TRBJ1-6	-	-
TGTGCCATCAGATACAGGGTTGACACTGAAGCTTTCTTT	CAIRYRVDTEAFF	TRBV10-3	TRBJ1-1	-	few
TGTGCCTGGGGGGACTTCCTAGAGACCCAGTACTTC	CAWGDFLETQYF	TRBV30	TRBJ2-5	-	few
TGCAGCGTTACGGGACAGGGGAACACTGAAGCTTTCTTT	CSVTGQGNTEAFF	TRBV29-1	TRBJ1-1	TRBD1	few
TGTGCCAGCAGCGGAGGGGACACCCGGGCGAGGTCCTATAATTCACCCCTCCACTTT	CASSGGDTRARSYNSPLHF	TRBV9	TRBJ1-6	-	many
TGTGCCTGGAGTGTAGGGGCCCCCTCCTACGAGCAGTACTTC	CAWSVGAPSYEQYF	TRBV30	TRBJ2-7	-	many
TGTGCCAGCAACCCGGGCAGGGCCGGGGAGCTGTTTTTT	CASNPGRAGELFF	TRBV12-3/TRBV12-4	TRBJ2-2	-	many
TGTGCCAGCAGTAATCTGGCCAGGGAAGTCGATACGCAGTATTTT	CASSNLAREVDTQYF	TRBV6-6	TRBJ2-3	-	many
-	CASHICSASRFGEQYF	TRBV2	TRBJ2-7	-	-
TGTGCCAGCAGCTTAAGCGGGGGCCTGGGGGATACGCAGTATTTT	CASSLSGGLGDTQYF	TRBV7-3	TRBJ2-3	-	many
TGTGCCAGCAGTTTGCCCGGGGCCAGCTCCTACGAGCAGTACTTC	CASSLPGASSYEQYF	TRBV13	TRBJ2-7	-	-
TGTGCCAGCCCTACAGCCCGTCCTAGCACAGATACGCAGTATTTT	CASPTARPSTDTQYF	TRBV25-1	TRBJ2-3	-	-